These 5 T cell receptor beta chains were sequenced from one sample in a study of T cells in Graves' hyperthyroidism and ophthalmopathy. Amplification targeted TCR beta CDR3 regions from RNA transcripts. A set of HTBI primers served as the primers for a first-round RT-PCR of the TCR CDR3. TCRdb reprocessed the multiplex PCR reads with MiXCR, giving one entry per CDR3 protein. The data contain about 560,000 distinct CDR3 sequences, 15% to 20% of them singletons. The sequenced sample was blood. Every receptor here comes from a woman aged 18-29 years with Graves' hyperthyroidism.

This clonotype has ten or more counts. The chain links TRBV11-3 to TRBJ2-1; D is perhaps TRBD1 (5 bases). CDR3 length: 12 residues. In germline, CDR1 is SGHNT, CDR2 YENEEA. With 5 bases removed from V and 8 bases from J, the gap between germline ends came to 10 bases. The CDR3, as DNA: TGTGCCAGCAGCCCAAGGGGCTATGAGCAGTTCTTC. Translating gives CASSPRGYEQFF.

This clonotype was counted at least ten times. The gene calls are TRBV7-9 and TRBJ1-1; unclear D gene. V was cut by 5 bases and J by 6 bases, with 19 bases left in between. The CDR3 sequence is 15 residues long. Germline lookup yields CDR1 SEHNR and CDR2 FQNEAQ (reference sequence). CDR3 sequence reads: CASSPPPPRAAEAFF. The CDR3 DNA is TGTGCCAGCAGCCCCCCCCCACCCCGGGCAGCTGAAGCTTTCTTT.

This clonotype was seen only a few times. The chain links TRBV2 to TRBJ2-5, with D tentatively TRBD1 (6 bases). From germline, CDR1 is SNHLY and CDR2 FYNNEI. CDR3 length: 12 residues. Between the trimmed V and J ends, which lost 3 bases and 7 bases, there was a span of 9 bases. CDR3 coding DNA: TGTGCCAGCAGTGAGCAGGGGTGGACCCAGTACTTC. It codes for CASSEQGWTQYF.

There are a few counts of this clonotype. The chain combines TRBV20-1 with TRBJ2-5; no definite D call. V dropped 0 bases and J dropped 5 bases, with 10 bases sitting between them. From germline, CDR1 is DFQATT and CDR2 SNEGSKA (reference sequence). The length of the CDR3 is 13 residues. CDR3 DNA sequence: TGCAGTGCTAGAGAAGCCTTAGAGGAGACCCAGTACTTC. Translated, it gives CSAREALEETQYF.

This clonotype was counted only a few times. V usage is TRBV7-9 and J usage is TRBJ2-7; 10 positions agree with TRBD2. CDR3 length: 21 amino acids. Germline V gene lookup returns CDR1 SEHNR and CDR2 FQNEAQ (reference sequence). Trimming removed 1 base from V and 5 bases from J; junction bases left unmatched: 23. In DNA form, the CDR3 reads TGTGCCAGCAGCTTAGTACAAAGCCCTTGGGCTAGCGGGGGTAACGTTGACGAGCAGTACTTC. Its protein is CASSLVQSPWASGGNVDEQYF.